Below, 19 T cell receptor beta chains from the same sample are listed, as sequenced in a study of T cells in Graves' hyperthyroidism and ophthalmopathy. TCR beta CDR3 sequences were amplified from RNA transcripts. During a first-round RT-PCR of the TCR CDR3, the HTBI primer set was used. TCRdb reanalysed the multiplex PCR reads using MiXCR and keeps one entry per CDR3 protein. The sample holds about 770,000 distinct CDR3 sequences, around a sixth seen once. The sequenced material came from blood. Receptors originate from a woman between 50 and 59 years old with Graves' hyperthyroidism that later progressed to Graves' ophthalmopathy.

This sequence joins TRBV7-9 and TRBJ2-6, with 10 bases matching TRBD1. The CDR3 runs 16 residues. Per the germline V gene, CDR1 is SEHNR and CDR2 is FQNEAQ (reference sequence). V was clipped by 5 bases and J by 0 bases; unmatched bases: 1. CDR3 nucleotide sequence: TGTGCCAGCAGCGGGACAGGGGTCTCTGGGGCCAACGTCCTGACTTTC. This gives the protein CASSGTGVSGANVLTF.

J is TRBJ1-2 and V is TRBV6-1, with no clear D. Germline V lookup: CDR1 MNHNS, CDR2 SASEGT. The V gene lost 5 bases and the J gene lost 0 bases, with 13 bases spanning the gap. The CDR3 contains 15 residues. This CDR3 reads CASSPYEDTNYGYTF. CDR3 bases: TGTGCCAGCAGTCCTTACGAGGATACTAACTATGGCTACACCTTC.

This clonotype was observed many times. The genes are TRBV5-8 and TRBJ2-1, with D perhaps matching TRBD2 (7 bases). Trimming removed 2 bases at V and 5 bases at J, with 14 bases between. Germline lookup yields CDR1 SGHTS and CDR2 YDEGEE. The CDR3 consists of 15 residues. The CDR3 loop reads CASSLGGGINNEQFF. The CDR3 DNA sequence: TGTGCCAGCAGCTTAGGGGGGGGAATTAACAATGAGCAGTTCTTC.

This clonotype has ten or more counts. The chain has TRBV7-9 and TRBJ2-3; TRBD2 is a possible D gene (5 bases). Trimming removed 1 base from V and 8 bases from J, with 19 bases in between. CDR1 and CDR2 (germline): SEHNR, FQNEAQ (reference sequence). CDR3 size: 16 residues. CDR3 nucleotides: TGTGCCAGCAGCTTAGGTCTTTACGCGGACTGGGGTACGCAGTATTTT. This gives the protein CASSLGLYADWGTQYF.

The CDR3 region is CATSDSDRPIFTDTQYF. The CDR3 coding sequence is TGTGCCACCAGTGATTCGGACAGGCCGATCTTCACAGATACGCAGTATTTT. V is TRBV24-1 and J is TRBJ2-3; TRBD1 matches at 7 bases. The CDR3 runs to 17 residues. Unmatched junction bases numbered 9, after V lost 2 bases and J lost 2 bases. Germline CDR1 reads KGHDR; CDR2 reads SFDVKD.

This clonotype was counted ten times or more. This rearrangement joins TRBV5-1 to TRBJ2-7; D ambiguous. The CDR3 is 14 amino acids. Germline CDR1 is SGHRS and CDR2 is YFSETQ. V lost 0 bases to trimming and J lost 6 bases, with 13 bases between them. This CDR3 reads CASSLGSLVSEQYF. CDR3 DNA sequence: TGCGCCAGCAGCTTGGGAAGTCTAGTCAGCGAGCAGTACTTC.

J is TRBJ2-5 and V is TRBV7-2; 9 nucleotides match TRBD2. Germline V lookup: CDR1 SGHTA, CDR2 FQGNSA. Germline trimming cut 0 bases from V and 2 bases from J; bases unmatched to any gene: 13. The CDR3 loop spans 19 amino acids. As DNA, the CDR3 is TGTGCCAGCAGCTTAGCGTTTAGTTGGCGGGGGGGTATACAAGAGACCCAGTACTTC. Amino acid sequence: CASSLAFSWRGGIQETQYF.

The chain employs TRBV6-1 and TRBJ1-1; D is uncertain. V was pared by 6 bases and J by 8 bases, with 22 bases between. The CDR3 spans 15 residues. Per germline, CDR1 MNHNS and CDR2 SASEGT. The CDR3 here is CASRDRRAGLGEAFF. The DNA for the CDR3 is TGTGCCAGCAGAGACCGCCGGGCGGGTCTTGGCGAAGCTTTCTTT.

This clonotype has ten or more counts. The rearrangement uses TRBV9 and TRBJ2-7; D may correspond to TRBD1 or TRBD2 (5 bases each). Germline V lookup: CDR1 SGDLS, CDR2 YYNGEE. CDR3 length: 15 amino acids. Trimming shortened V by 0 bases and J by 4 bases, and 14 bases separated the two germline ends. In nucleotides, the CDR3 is TGTGCCAGCAGCGTAGCGTGGGGGTCGGATTACGAGCAGTACTTC. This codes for CASSVAWGSDYEQYF.

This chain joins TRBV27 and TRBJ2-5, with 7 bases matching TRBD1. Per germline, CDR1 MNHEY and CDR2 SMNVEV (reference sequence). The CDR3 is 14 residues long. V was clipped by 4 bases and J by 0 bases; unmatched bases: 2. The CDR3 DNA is TGTGCCAGCAGTTGGGGACAGAACCAAGAGACCCAGTACTTC. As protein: CASSWGQNQETQYF.

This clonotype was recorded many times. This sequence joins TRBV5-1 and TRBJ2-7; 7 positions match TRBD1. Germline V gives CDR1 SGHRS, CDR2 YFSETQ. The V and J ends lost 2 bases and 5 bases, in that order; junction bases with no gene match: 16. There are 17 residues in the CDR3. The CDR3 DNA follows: TGCGCCAGCAGCTTTCAGCCCTCGAGACAGGGTGAGGACGAGCAGTACTTC. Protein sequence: CASSFQPSRQGEDEQYF.

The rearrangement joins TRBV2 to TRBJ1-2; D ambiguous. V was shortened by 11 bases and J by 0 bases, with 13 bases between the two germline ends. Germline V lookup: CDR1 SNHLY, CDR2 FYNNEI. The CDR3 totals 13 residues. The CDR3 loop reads CAGTANPNYGYTF. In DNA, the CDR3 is TGTGCCGGAACAGCTAACCCTAACTATGGCTACACCTTC.

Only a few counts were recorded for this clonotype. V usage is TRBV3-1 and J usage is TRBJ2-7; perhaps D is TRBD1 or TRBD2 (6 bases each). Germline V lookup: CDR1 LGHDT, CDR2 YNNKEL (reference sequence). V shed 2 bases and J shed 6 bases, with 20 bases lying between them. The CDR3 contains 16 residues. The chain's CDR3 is CASSQFFGGGPIEQYF. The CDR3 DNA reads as TGTGCCAGCAGCCAATTTTTTGGAGGGGGGCCGATCGAGCAGTACTTC.

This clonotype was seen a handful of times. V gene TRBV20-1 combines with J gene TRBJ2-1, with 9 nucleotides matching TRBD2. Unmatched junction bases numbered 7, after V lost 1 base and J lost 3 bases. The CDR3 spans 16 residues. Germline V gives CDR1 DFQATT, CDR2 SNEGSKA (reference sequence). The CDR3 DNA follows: TGCAGTGCTAGAGGCGTAGCGGGGGTATTCTACAATGAGCAGTTCTTC. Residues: CSARGVAGVFYNEQFF.

The CDR3 DNA follows: TGTGCCAGCAGCTTATTAGAACTCAGCTACGAGCAGTACTTC. Residues: CASSLLELSYEQYF. J is TRBJ2-7 and V is TRBV11-3; no clear D gene. Germline V gives CDR1 SGHNT, CDR2 YENEEA. Trimming stripped 2 bases from V and 3 bases from J, with 11 bases between. The CDR3 extends over 14 amino acids.

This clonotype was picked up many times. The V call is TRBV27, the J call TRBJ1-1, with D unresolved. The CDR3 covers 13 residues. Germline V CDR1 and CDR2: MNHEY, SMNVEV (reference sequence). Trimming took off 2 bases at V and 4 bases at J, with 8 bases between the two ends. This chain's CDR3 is CASSLMGSTEAFF. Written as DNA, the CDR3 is TGTGCCAGCAGTTTAATGGGATCCACTGAAGCTTTCTTT.

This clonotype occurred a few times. The CDR3 nucleotides are TGCAGTGCTAGACACGGCAGAGGCTCCTATAATTCACCCCTCCACTTT. This encodes CSARHGRGSYNSPLHF. V gene TRBV20-1 combines with J gene TRBJ1-6, with D unclear. There are 16 residues in the CDR3. The V end was cut by 2 bases, the J end by 0 bases, with 11 bases between. Germline V CDR1 and CDR2: DFQATT, SNEGSKA (reference sequence).

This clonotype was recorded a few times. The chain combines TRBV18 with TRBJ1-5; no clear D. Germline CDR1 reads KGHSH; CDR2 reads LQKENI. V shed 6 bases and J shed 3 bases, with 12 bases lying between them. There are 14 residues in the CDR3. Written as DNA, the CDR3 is TGTGCCAGCTCTCCTTACACAATCAATCAGCCCCAGCATTTT. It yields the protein CASSPYTINQPQHF.

CDR3 in amino acids: CASSLVLVGANEQFF. The CDR3 coding sequence is TGCGCCAGCAGCTTGGTACTTGTTGGGGCCAATGAGCAGTTCTTC. V usage is TRBV5-1 and J usage is TRBJ2-1; weak D call: TRBD1 (5 bases). The CDR3 has 15 amino acids. The V gene's germline CDR1 is SGHRS and CDR2 YFSETQ. V was pared by 0 bases and J by 6 bases, with 13 bases between.